The present T cell receptor (beta chain) was sequenced within a study of T cells in Graves' hyperthyroidism and ophthalmopathy. Investigators excluded patients with uncontrolled infection, other autoimmune disease, pregnancy or lactation. Based on clinical symptoms, serum thyroxine and TRAb, thyroid ultrasound and orbital computed tomography, diagnoses were reached. TCR beta CDR3 region amplification was performed from RNA transcripts. Using the HTBI primer set, a first-round RT-PCR was run on the TCR CDR3. TCRdb re-derived calls from the multiplex PCR reads in MiXCR, one entry per CDR3 protein. The sample includes approximately 400,000 distinct CDR3 sequences, less than 15% of them seen just once. Germline-derived CDR1 and CDR2 are DFQATT and SNEGSKA (reference sequence). There are 15 residues in the CDR3. V dropped 3 bases and J dropped 5 bases, with 19 bases sitting between them.

The sequence derives from a man aged 25 to 40 with Graves' hyperthyroidism that later progressed to Graves' ophthalmopathy. The sequencing input was blood. V gene TRBV20-1 combines with J gene TRBJ1-1; D is unresolved. The DNA of the CDR3 is TGCAGTGCTAGCCCTAAGGGTTCAAAATGGACTGAAGCTTTCTTT. Amino acid sequence: CSASPKGSKWTEAFF.